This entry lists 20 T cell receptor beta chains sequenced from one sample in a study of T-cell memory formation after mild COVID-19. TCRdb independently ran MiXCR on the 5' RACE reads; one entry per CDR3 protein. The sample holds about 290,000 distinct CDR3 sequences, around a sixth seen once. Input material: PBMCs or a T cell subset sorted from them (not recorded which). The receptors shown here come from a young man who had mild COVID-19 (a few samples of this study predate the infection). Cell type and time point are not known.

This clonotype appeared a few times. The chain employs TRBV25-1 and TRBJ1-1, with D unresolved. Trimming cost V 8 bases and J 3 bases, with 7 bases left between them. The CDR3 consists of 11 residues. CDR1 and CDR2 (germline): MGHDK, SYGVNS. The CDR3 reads CASRVYTEAFF. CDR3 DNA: TGTGCCAGCCGAGTTTACACTGAAGCTTTCTTT.

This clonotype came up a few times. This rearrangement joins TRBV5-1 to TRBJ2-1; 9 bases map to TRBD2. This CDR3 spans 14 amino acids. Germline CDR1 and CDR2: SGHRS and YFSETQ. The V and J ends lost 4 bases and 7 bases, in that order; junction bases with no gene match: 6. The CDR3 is CASSLGAGGNEQFF. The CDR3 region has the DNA TGCGCCAGCAGCCTGGGAGCGGGGGGTAATGAGCAGTTCTTC.

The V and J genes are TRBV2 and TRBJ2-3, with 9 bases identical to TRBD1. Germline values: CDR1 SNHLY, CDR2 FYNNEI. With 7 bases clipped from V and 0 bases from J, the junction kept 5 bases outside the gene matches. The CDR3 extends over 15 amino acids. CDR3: CASILDRGSTDTQYF. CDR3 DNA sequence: TGTGCCAGCATCCTGGACAGGGGAAGCACAGATACGCAGTATTTT.

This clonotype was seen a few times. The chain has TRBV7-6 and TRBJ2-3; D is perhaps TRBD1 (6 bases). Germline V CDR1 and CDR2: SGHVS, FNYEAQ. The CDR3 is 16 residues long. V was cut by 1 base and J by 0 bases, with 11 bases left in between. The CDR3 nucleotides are TGTGCCAGCAGCTTAGGAGGGGGTGGTAGCACAGATACGCAGTATTTT. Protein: CASSLGGGGSTDTQYF.

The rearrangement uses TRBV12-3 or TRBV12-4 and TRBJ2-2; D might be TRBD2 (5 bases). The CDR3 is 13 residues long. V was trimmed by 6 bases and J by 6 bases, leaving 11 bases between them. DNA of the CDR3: TGTGCCAGCAGAATTGAGGGCCCCGGGGAGCTGTTTTTT. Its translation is CASRIEGPGELFF.

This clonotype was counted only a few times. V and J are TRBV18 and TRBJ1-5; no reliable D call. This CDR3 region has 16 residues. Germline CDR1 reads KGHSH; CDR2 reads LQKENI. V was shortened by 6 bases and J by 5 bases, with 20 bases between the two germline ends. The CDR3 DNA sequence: TGTGCCAGCTCCCTAGAGCCGGGATGGTGGGATCAGCCCCAGCATTTT. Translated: CASSLEPGWWDQPQHF.

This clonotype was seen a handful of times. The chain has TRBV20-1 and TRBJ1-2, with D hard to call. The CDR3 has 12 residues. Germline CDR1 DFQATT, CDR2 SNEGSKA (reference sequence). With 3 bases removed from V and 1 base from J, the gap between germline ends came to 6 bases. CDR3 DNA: TGCAGTGCTAGTAAGAATAACTATGGCTACACCTTC. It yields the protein CSASKNNYGYTF.

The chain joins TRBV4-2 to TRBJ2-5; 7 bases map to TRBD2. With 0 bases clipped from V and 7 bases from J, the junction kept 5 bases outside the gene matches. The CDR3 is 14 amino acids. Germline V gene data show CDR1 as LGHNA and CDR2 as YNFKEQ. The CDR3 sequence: CASSQEGGAGTQYF. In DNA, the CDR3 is TGTGCCAGCAGCCAAGAGGGAGGGGCGGGGACCCAGTACTTC.

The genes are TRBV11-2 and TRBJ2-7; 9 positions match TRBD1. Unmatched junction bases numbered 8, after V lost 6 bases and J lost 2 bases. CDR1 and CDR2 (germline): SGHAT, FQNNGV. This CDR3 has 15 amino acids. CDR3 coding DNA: TGTGCCAGCAGATTGCACCGGGACAGGGCCTACGAGCAGTACTTC. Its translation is CASRLHRDRAYEQYF. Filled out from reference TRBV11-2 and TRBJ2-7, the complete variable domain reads EAGVAQSPRYKIIEKRQSVAFWCNPISGHATLYWYQQILGQGPKLLIQFQNNGVVDDSQLPKDRFSAERLKGVDSTLKIQPAKLEDSAVYLCASRLHRDRAYEQYFGPGTRLTVT.

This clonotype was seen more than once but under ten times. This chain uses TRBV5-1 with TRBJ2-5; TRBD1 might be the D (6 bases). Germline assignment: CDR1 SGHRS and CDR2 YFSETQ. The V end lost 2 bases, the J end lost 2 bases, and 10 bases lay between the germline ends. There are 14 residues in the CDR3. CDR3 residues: CASSFIGQQETQYF. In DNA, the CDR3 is TGCGCCAGCAGCTTCATTGGACAGCAAGAGACCCAGTACTTC.

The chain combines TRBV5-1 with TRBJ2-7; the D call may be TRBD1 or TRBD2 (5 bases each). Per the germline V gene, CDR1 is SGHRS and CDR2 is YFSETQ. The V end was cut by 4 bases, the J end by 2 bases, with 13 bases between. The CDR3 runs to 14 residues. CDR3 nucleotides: TGCGCCAGCAGCCGGGGCGGCCGGCCCTACGAGCAGTACTTC. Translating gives CASSRGGRPYEQYF.

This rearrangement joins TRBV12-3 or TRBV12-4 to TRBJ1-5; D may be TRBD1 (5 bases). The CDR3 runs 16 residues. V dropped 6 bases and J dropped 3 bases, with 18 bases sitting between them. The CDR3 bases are TGTGCCAGCAGCCCAAAGGGAGGGGTTGACAATCAGCCCCAGCATTTT. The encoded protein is CASSPKGGVDNQPQHF.

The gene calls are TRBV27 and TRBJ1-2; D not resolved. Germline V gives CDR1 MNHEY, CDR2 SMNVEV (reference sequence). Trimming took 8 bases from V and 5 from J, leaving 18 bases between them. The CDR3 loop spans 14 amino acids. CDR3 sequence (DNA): TGTGCCAGCCGCCCCGGCAGCCAACGGTATGGCTACACCTTC. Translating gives CASRPGSQRYGYTF.

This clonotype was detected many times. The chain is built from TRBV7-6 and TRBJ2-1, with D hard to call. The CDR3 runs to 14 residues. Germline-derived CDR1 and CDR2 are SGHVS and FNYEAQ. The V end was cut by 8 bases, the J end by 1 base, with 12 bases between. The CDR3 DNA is TGTGCCAGCTGCGAGGACCTATCCTACAATGAGCAGTTCTTC. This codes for CASCEDLSYNEQFF. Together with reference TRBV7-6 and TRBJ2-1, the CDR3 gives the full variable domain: GAGVSQSPRYKVTKRGQDVALRCDPISGHVSLYWYRQALGQGPEFLTYFNYEAQQDKSGLPNDRFSAERPEGSISTLTIQRTEQRDSAMYRCASCEDLSYNEQFFGPGTRLTVL.

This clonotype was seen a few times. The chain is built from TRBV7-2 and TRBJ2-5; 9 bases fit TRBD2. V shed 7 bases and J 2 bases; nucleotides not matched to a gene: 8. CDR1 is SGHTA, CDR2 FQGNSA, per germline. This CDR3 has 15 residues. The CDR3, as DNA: TGTGCCAGCACCGCTCAAAGCGGGGGGCAAGAGACCCAGTACTTC. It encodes CASTAQSGGQETQYF. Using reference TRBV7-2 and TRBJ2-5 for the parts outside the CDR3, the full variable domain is GAGVSQSPSNKVTEKGKDVELRCDPISGHTALYWYRQSLGQGLEFLIYFQGNSAPDKSGLPSDRFSAERTGGSVSTLTIQRTQQEDSAVYLCASTAQSGGQETQYFGPGTRLLVL.

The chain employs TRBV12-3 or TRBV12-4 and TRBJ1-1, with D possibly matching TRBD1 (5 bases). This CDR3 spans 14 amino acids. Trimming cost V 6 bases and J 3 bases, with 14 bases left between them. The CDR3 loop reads CASSLGRGYTEAFF. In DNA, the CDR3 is TGTGCCAGCAGCCTGGGTCGGGGCTACACTGAAGCTTTCTTT.

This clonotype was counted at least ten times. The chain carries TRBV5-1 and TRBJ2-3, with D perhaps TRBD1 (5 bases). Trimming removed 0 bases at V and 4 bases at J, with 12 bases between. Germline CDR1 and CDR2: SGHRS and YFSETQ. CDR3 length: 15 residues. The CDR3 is CASSLGGASADTQYF. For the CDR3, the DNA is TGCGCCAGCAGCTTGGGGGGCGCGAGTGCAGATACGCAGTATTTT.

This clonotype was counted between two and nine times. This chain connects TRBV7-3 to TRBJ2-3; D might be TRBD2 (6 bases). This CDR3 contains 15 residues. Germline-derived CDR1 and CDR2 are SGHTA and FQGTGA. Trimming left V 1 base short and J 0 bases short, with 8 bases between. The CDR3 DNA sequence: TGTGCCAGCAGCTTAAATGGGGGGAGCACAGATACGCAGTATTTT. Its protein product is CASSLNGGSTDTQYF.

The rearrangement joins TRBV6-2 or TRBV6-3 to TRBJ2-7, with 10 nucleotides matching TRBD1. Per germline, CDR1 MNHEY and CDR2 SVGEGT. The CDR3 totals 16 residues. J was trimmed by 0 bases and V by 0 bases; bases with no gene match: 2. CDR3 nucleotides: TGTGCCAGCAGTTACTCACGGACAGGGGGCTCCTACGAGCAGTACTTC. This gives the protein CASSYSRTGGSYEQYF.

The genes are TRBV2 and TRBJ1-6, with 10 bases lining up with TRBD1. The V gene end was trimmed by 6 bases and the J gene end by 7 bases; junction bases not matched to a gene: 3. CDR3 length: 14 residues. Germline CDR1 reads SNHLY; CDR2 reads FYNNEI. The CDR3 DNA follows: TGTGCCAGCAGGGGGGACAGGGGCAATTCACCCCTCCACTTT. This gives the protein CASRGDRGNSPLHF.